The 4 T cell receptor beta chains listed next were all sequenced from one sample in a study of early T cells in non-severe SARS-CoV-2 infection. A single record per CDR3 protein comes from TCRdb applying MiXCR to the 5' RACE reads. Of tens of thousands of distinct CDR3 sequences listed, around 3.3% are singletons. Sequenced sample: whole blood. These receptors were collected from an adult who was a healthcare worker with PCR-confirmed SARS-CoV-2 infection or an uninfected control (not recorded which).

This clonotype was detected many times. This rearrangement joins TRBV3-1 to TRBJ1-1, with D maybe TRBD1 (5 bases). The CDR3 consists of 14 residues. V dropped 0 bases and J dropped 6 bases, with 11 bases sitting between them. Germline values: CDR1 LGHDT, CDR2 YNNKEL (reference sequence). DNA for the CDR3: TGTGCCAGCAGCCAAGAACGGGGGTCGGCTGAAGCTTTCTTT. It translates to CASSQERGSAEAFF.

There are many counts of this clonotype. The chain recombines TRBV6-6 with TRBJ1-2; D remains ambiguous. CDR1 is MNHNY and CDR2 is SVGAGI in the germline V gene (reference sequence). CDR3 size: 12 residues. Trimming removed 0 bases at V and 8 bases at J, with 7 bases between. The DNA of the CDR3 is TGTGCCAGCAGTTACTCGGCGGAAGGCTACACCTTC. Its protein product is CASSYSAEGYTF.

This clonotype was observed many times. J is TRBJ2-1 and V is TRBV10-2, with 12 positions matching TRBD2. The germline gives CDR1 WSHSY, CDR2 SAAADI. V dropped 5 bases and J dropped 9; count of bases not matched to a gene: 8. The CDR3 is 15 amino acids. The CDR3, as DNA: TGCGCCAGCAGTCCGGGACTAGCGGGTTTCGGTGAGCAGTTCTTC. Encoded protein: CASSPGLAGFGEQFF.

This clonotype has only a few counts. This chain joins TRBV10-3 and TRBJ2-2; 10 bases align to TRBD2. The CDR3 is made up of 17 amino acids. Germline V lookup: CDR1 ENHRY, CDR2 SYGVKD. V shed 5 bases, J shed 8 bases, and the junction held 14 bases outside the gene matches. CDR3 nucleotide sequence: TGTGCCATCAGTCCCTCGGGTCTAGCGGGAGTATCTGGGGAGCTGTTTTTT. Translating gives CAISPSGLAGVSGELFF.